This T cell receptor (beta chain) was identified in a study of blood T cells in healthy people across ages. Study results and limitations: The lack of PBMC sorting stopped any conclusive naive versus antigen-experienced comparison. It was held that diversity estimates obtained from one million T cells represented underestimates.

The V end lost 1 base, the J end lost 0 bases, and 14 bases lay between the germline ends. In germline, CDR1 is SGHVS, CDR2 FQNEAQ. This CDR3 contains 17 residues. Sample-barcoded 5' priming and a J-beta primer mix drove a second PCR of roughly 7 to 11 cycles. Each CDR3 protein is one row after TCRdb ran MiXCR on the 5' RACE reads. The data show about 800,000 distinct CDR3 sequences, roughly 46% seen once. Details on this clonotype: Its antigen is not known.

This chain joins TRBV7-8 and TRBJ2-3; D not certain. The receptor comes from a man older than 75 in good health. The sample comprised blood. This CDR3 is CASSLVSGEGSTDTQYF. Here the CDR3 DNA reads TGTGCCAGCAGCTTAGTATCAGGAGAAGGGAGCACAGATACGCAGTATTTT.